The 8 T cell receptor beta chains below were found in one sample sequenced in a study of Tregs in tolerant kidney transplant recipients. Profiled with immunoSEQ multiplex PCR; TCRdb holds only in-frame clones, not every one. The listing records roughly 48,000 clones. The input for sequencing was CD4+ T cells from blood, taken before the transplant. These receptors were collected from a human donor who received a combined kidney and bone marrow transplant.

As for this clone: The CDR3 end is not reached by the read, which stops 3 residues before it; the germline J gene fills it in. The chain uses TRBV7-2 and TRBJ2-7, with 10 bases fitting TRBD1. The CDR3 totals 15 residues. The J segment lost 5 bases and the V segment lost 5 bases, leaving 9 bases of the junction unmatched. CDR1 is SGHTA and CDR2 is FQGNSA in the germline V gene. Incomplete CDR3 DNA: TGTGCCAGCAGCCCGAGGACAGGGGGGGTTCACGAG. Translation: CASSPRTGGVHE. From start to end, the CDR3 is CASSPRTGGVHEQYF.

CDR3 amino acids: CASGKTGEQHDEQYF. The CDR3 bases that were read are TGCGCCAGCGGAAAAACCGGGGAACAGCACGACGAG. The chain is built from TRBV5-1 and TRBJ2-7; D possibly corresponds to TRBD2 (5 bases). The read falls 3 residues short of the CDR3 end, and the missing part is taken from the germline J gene. The V gene lost 7 bases and the J gene lost 5 bases, with 22 bases spanning the gap. The CDR3 is 15 amino acids. Germline V gene data show CDR1 as SGHRS and CDR2 as YFSETQ.

Regarding this clone: Read sequence stops 3 residues before the CDR3 end, and the germline J gene provides the missing end. The genes are TRBV6-2 or TRBV6-3 and TRBJ2-2, with TRBD1 matching over 7 bases. The J segment lost 5 bases and the V segment lost 2 bases, leaving 5 bases of the junction unmatched. The germline gives CDR1 MNHEY, CDR2 SVGEGT. This CDR3 is built from 15 residues. The CDR3 loop is CASSYEGAETGELFF. Partial CDR3 DNA: TGTGCCAGCAGTTACGAGGGGGCCGAGACCGGGGAG.

About this clone itself: The CDR3 goes on 3 residues after the read ends, and that part is filled in from the germline J gene. The chain uses TRBV29-1 and TRBJ2-1; 10 nucleotides align to TRBD2. The CDR3 spans 13 residues. V trimming: 7 bases; J trimming: 2 bases; junction bases outside the gene matches: 2. Germline V lookup: CDR1 SQVTM, CDR2 ANQGSEA. CDR3 region: CSAGLAAYNEQFF. The CDR3 DNA, read in part, is TGCAGCGCCGGACTAGCGGCCTACAATGAG.

About this clone: The read halts 3 residues ahead of the CDR3 end, with the missing end drawn from the germline J gene. The rearrangement links TRBV2 to TRBJ1-1; 8 bases are a match to TRBD1. The V gene's germline CDR1 is SNHLY and CDR2 FYNNEI. The trim removed 5 bases at V and 7 bases at J, leaving 6 bases unmatched. The CDR3 sequence is 13 residues long. CDR3 sequence reads: CASSWTGKGEAFF. CDR3 bases read: TGTGCCAGCAGTTGGACAGGGAAGGGTGAA.

Concerning this clone itself: The observed sequence ends 3 residues before the CDR3 terminus, with the missing tail filled in from the germline J gene. This chain joins TRBV7-6 and TRBJ2-3; TRBD2 agrees at 11 bases. Germline values: CDR1 SGHVS, CDR2 FNYEAQ. This CDR3 is 16 amino acids long. After removal of 5 bases from V and 0 bases from J, the junction contained 4 bases not matched to a gene. CDR3 DNA (partial): TGTGCCAGCAGCCGTCGACTAGCGGGGAGCACAGATACG. It is translated as CASSRRLAGSTDT. The whole CDR3 sequence is CASSRRLAGSTDTQYF.

Turning to this clone: The read gets to within 3 residues of the CDR3 end, and the germline J gene fills in the rest. The chain has TRBV30 and TRBJ2-7, with 9 nucleotides matching TRBD1. This CDR3 is built from 14 residues. Germline V lookup: CDR1 GTSNPN, CDR2 SVGIG (reference sequence). V dropped 3 bases and J dropped 0; count of bases not matched to a gene: 3. CDR3 protein: CAWRGTGSSYEQYF. Partial CDR3 DNA: TGTGCCTGGAGAGGGACAGGGAGCTCCTACGAG.

This CDR3 reads CSARMSSGRDLSGEQFF. The sequenced part of the CDR3 DNA is TGCAGTGCTAGAATGAGTAGCGGGAGGGATCTCTCCGGTGAG. The chain uses TRBV20-1 and TRBJ2-1; TRBD2 matches at 11 bases. The CDR3 end falls 3 residues outside the read, so it is completed with the germline J gene. The CDR3 extends over 17 amino acids. Trimming cost V 2 bases and J 9 bases; bases outside gene matches: 15. The germline CDR1 and CDR2 sequences are DFQATT and SNEGSKA (reference sequence).